This passage covers 9 T cell receptor beta chains from one sample sequenced in a study of vaccination effects on CD4 cells after COVID-19. TCRdb keeps only in-frame clones here, not all; method: immunoSEQ multiplex PCR. The sample yields tens of thousands of clones, roughly 80% seen once. Cells that had been cultured for 10 days were the source of isolated CD4+ T cells. Participants each got two BNT162b2 or mRNA-1273 vaccine doses. The antigens for these receptors are not known. This material consisted of CD4+ T cells from PBMCs cultured without peptide, taken after COVID-19 vaccination. These receptors were obtained from a human donor who received a COVID-19 vaccine.

The chain carries TRBV6-6 and TRBJ2-1; 7 nucleotides match TRBD1. This CDR3 is 15 amino acids long. V was pared by 6 bases and J by 3 bases, with 8 bases of the junction left unmatched. CDR1 is MNHNY and CDR2 is SVGAGI in the germline V gene (reference sequence). DNA for the CDR3: TGTGCCAGCAGCCGAAGACAGGGTAACTACAATGAGCAGTTCTTC. Its protein is CASSRRQGNYNEQFF.

CDR3 sequence: CASSPLPGEGYTF. The CDR3 nucleotides read TGTGCCAGCAGCCCCCTTCCGGGAGAGGGCTACACCTTC. The chain recombines TRBV7-3 with TRBJ1-2; no reliable D call. V shed 5 bases and J shed 8 bases, with 15 bases lying between them. Germline CDR1 and CDR2: SGHTA and FQGTGA. The CDR3 is 13 residues long.

V is TRBV10-3 and J is TRBJ1-5; D is uncertain. The CDR3 contains 13 residues. Germline CDR1 and CDR2: ENHRY and SYGVKD. V was pared by 3 bases and J by 2 bases, with 5 bases between. The CDR3 here is CAISEWGNQPQHF. CDR3 bases: TGTGCCATCAGTGAATGGGGCAATCAGCCCCAGCATTTT.

V is TRBV7-6 and J is TRBJ2-7; D might be TRBD1 or TRBD2, each matching 5 bases. The V gene's germline CDR1 is SGHVS and CDR2 FNYEAQ. The CDR3 contains 15 residues. Between the trimmed V and J ends, which lost 0 bases and 0 bases, there was a span of 9 bases. Written as DNA, the CDR3 is TGTGCCAGCAGCTTAGCGCCAGGGAGCTCCTACGAGCAGTACGTC. This encodes CASSLAPGSSYEQYV.

V gene TRBV4-3 combines with J gene TRBJ1-2; D not resolved. Germline CDR1 is LGHNA and CDR2 is YSLEER. This CDR3 is 14 amino acids long. Between the trimmed V and J ends, which lost 0 bases and 4 bases, there was a span of 9 bases. This chain's CDR3 is CASSQETGFYGYTF. DNA of the CDR3: TGCGCCAGCAGCCAAGAAACGGGGTTCTATGGCTACACCTTC.

The chain carries TRBV3-1 (or the pseudogene TRBV3-2) and TRBJ2-1, with D perhaps TRBD1 or TRBD2 (5 bases each). The V end was cut by 1 base, the J end by 15 bases, with 10 bases between. CDR1 and CDR2 from the germline V gene are LGHDT and YNNKEL (reference sequence). This CDR3 contains 11 residues. The CDR3 nucleotides read TGTGCCAGCAGCCAAGCAGGGAGCTCGTTCTTC. Translation gives CASSQAGSSFF.

This chain links TRBV2 with TRBJ2-5; D is undetermined. In germline, CDR1 is SNHLY, CDR2 FYNNEI. V lost 4 bases and J lost 3, with 9 bases in between. This CDR3 is 13 amino acids long. CDR3 region: CASSVERKETQYF. CDR3 sequence (DNA): TGTGCCAGCAGTGTTGAGAGGAAAGAGACCCAGTACTTC.

This clone was recorded a few times. The J gene is TRBJ1-4, the V gene TRBV19; TRBD1 matches 12 bases. The J segment lost 8 bases and the V segment lost 7 bases, leaving 5 bases of the junction unmatched. The CDR3 loop spans 14 amino acids. The germline V gene encodes CDR1 LNHDA and CDR2 SQIVND (reference sequence). The CDR3 here is CASMGQGAREKLFF. The CDR3 DNA sequence: TGTGCCAGTATGGGACAGGGGGCGCGGGAAAAACTGTTTTTT.

The chain links TRBV6-6 to TRBJ2-5; 12 bases agree with TRBD1. The CDR3 has 16 residues. In germline, CDR1 is MNHNY, CDR2 SVGAGI (reference sequence). Germline trimming cut 5 bases from V and 0 bases from J; bases unmatched to any gene: 4. In DNA, the CDR3 is TGTGCCAGCAGTGGGACAGGGGGCCTGTACCAAGAGACCCAGTACTTC. This encodes CASSGTGGLYQETQYF.